This passage covers 27 T cell receptor beta chains from one sample sequenced in a study of regulatory T cells in long-lasting Graves disease. Both iRepertoire HTBI primers and Arm-PCR of CDR3 regions were used to build the TCR beta libraries. TCRdb re-called the multiplex PCR reads with MiXCR, one entry per CDR3 protein. This repertoire shows fewer than 650,000 distinct CDR3 sequences, around 15% found once; its top ten account for approximately 18%. This sample's time point: newly diagnosed GD, antithyroid drugs for less than 3 months. The TCR library was made from RNA extracted from PBMCs. This sample also appeared in a second study, on T cells in Graves' hyperthyroidism and ophthalmopathy.

This specimen consisted of peripheral blood mononuclear cells (PBMCs), obtained at new diagnosis, from a patient treated with antithyroid drugs. Every receptor here comes from a woman in her thirties with Graves disease.

This clonotype was picked up many times. The chain couples TRBV2 to TRBJ2-1, with 8 bases fitting TRBD1. The J call may be incorrect, as the DNA end agrees better with TRBJ2-5. Germline V gene data show CDR1 as SNHLY and CDR2 as FYNNEI. CDR3 length: 15 residues. The CDR3: CASSEGRTGPETQYF. DNA of the CDR3: TGTGCCAGCAGTGAAGGCCGGACAGGGCCAGAGACCCAGTACTTC.

This clonotype has at least ten counts. The rearrangement uses TRBV12-3 or TRBV12-4 and TRBJ1-6; D unclear. The CDR3 consists of 18 residues. The V and J ends lost 6 bases and 0 bases respectively, with 18 bases between them. The CDR3 is CASSIKRDPSSYNSPLHF. In DNA form, the CDR3 reads TGTGCCAGCAGCATCAAGAGGGATCCCAGCTCCTATAATTCACCCCTCCACTTT.

There are many counts of this clonotype. The chain recombines TRBV24-1 with TRBJ2-1; the match to TRBD2 covers 7 bases. The V and J ends lost 4 bases and 5 bases, in that order; junction bases with no gene match: 10. This CDR3 has 16 residues. Germline V gene data show CDR1 as KGHDR and CDR2 as SFDVKD. CDR3 loop: CATSDPSSGRDNEQFF. Written as DNA, the CDR3 is TGTGCCACCAGTGACCCTTCTAGCGGTCGGGACAATGAGCAGTTCTTC.

The table lists this clonotype with a few counts. Written as DNA, the CDR3 is TGTGCCAGCAGCTTCGGGATCGCTTATGGCTACACCTTC. Protein product: CASSFGIAYGYTF. The V and J genes are TRBV7-9 and TRBJ1-2; D gene unclear. This CDR3 is 13 amino acids long. The V end was cut by 3 bases, the J end by 5 bases, with 10 bases between. Germline-derived CDR1 and CDR2 are SEHNR and FQNEAQ (reference sequence). The full variable domain, its missing parts supplied by reference TRBV7-9 and TRBJ1-2, is DTGVSQNPRHKITKRGQNVTFRCDPISEHNRLYWYRQTLGQGPEFLTYFQNEAQLEKSRLLSDRFSAERPKGSFSTLEIQRTEQGDSAMYLCASSFGIAYGYTFGSGTRLTVV.

Note on this clonotype: Being one base from a much bigger clone, this may be a read error. V and J are TRBV28 and TRBJ2-7; no clear D. The V end lost 7 bases, the J end lost 7 bases, and 20 bases lay between the germline ends. CDR3 length: 14 residues. Germline CDR1 is MDHEN and CDR2 is SYDVKM. The CDR3 protein is CASNALSSYNEQYF. CDR3 DNA sequence: TGTGCCAGCAACGCTCTGAGCTCCTACAATGAGCAGTACTTC.

This clonotype was found many times. The chain uses TRBV7-8 and TRBJ2-3; either TRBD1 or TRBD2 may fit D (6 bases each). CDR1 SGHVS and CDR2 FQNEAQ come from the germline V gene. Trimming took 5 bases from V and 1 from J, leaving 16 bases between them. CDR3 size: 16 residues. The CDR3 loop reads CASSRLGGGRTDTQYF. The CDR3 DNA reads TGTGCCAGCAGCCGGCTGGGGGGCGGCCGCACAGATACGCAGTATTTT.

The table lists this clonotype with many counts. The chain has TRBV3-1 and TRBJ2-1; D is undetermined. This CDR3 has 16 amino acids. V lost 5 bases to trimming and J lost 0 bases, with 14 bases between them. CDR1 is LGHDT, CDR2 YNNKEL, per germline (reference sequence). Here the CDR3 reads CASSSLTPSSYNEQFF. CDR3 DNA sequence: TGTGCCAGCAGCTCCCTGACCCCTAGCTCCTACAATGAGCAGTTCTTC.

Ten or more counts support this clonotype. V usage is TRBV5-1 and J usage is TRBJ2-1; D perhaps matches TRBD2 (5 bases). The CDR3 length is 12 residues. Germline CDR1 and CDR2: SGHRS and YFSETQ. V lost 3 bases and J lost 9, with 10 bases in between. In DNA, the CDR3 is TGCGCCAGCAGCTCGGACTTTAGTGAGCAGTTCTTC. It yields the protein CASSSDFSEQFF. Drawing the rest from reference TRBV5-1 and TRBJ2-1, the complete variable domain is KAGVTQTPRYLIKTRGQQVTLSCSPISGHRSVSWYQQTPGQGLQFLFEYFSETQRNKGNFPGRFSGRQFSNSRSEMNVSTLELGDSALYLCASSSDFSEQFFGPGTRLTVL.

In its sample, this clonotype was seen many times. This chain joins TRBV28 and TRBJ1-2; no clear D gene. V dropped 4 bases and J dropped 7 bases, with 10 bases sitting between them. This CDR3 is 12 amino acids long. CDR1 is MDHEN and CDR2 is SYDVKM in the germline V gene. CDR3 loop: CASSSRDVGYTF. In DNA form, the CDR3 reads TGTGCCAGCAGTTCTCGCGACGTTGGCTACACCTTC.

CDR3 protein: CASSLEYPRVSDTQYF. For the CDR3, the DNA is TGCGCCAGCAGCTTGGAGTATCCCAGGGTTTCGGATACGCAGTATTTT. This chain connects TRBV5-1 to TRBJ2-3; D perhaps matches TRBD1 (5 bases). The CDR3 spans 16 residues. Trimming pared 0 bases from V and 6 bases from J, leaving 17 bases between. Looked up from germline, CDR1 is SGHRS and CDR2 is YFSETQ.

The chain couples TRBV9 to TRBJ2-1; D may be TRBD1 (6 bases). The length of the CDR3 is 16 residues. Trimming took 4 bases from V and 7 from J, leaving 21 bases between them. Germline CDR1 and CDR2: SGDLS and YYNGEE. CDR3 loop: CASSPRRTVRGNEQFF. In DNA, the CDR3 is TGTGCCAGCAGCCCCCGGCGGACAGTGCGTGGGAATGAGCAGTTCTTC.

This rearrangement joins TRBV19 to TRBJ1-5; TRBD1 agrees at 10 bases. The CDR3 extends over 19 amino acids. V gave up 4 bases and J gave up 0 bases; unmatched junction bases: 12. Germline V gene data show CDR1 as LNHDA and CDR2 as SQIVND (reference sequence). The CDR3: CASSRGLGQGTYSNQPQHF. The CDR3 DNA sequence: TGTGCCAGTAGTAGAGGGCTGGGACAGGGGACTTATAGCAATCAGCCCCAGCATTTT.

This clonotype showed up many times. This rearrangement joins TRBV7-9 to TRBJ1-1; TRBD1 matches at 7 bases. This CDR3 has 15 residues. With 2 bases clipped from V and 4 bases from J, the junction kept 7 bases outside the gene matches. Germline CDR1 is SEHNR and CDR2 is FQNEAQ (reference sequence). CDR3 residues: CASSLTQGRGTEAFF. CDR3 sequence (DNA): TGTGCCAGCAGCTTAACACAGGGGAGGGGCACTGAAGCTTTCTTT.

This clonotype appeared many times. The rearrangement links TRBV28 to TRBJ1-1; D not resolved. V lost 10 bases and J 8 bases, leaving 11 bases between the germline ends. CDR1 and CDR2 (germline): MDHEN, SYDVKM. The CDR3 runs 10 residues. CDR3 nucleotide sequence: TGTGCCACCAAGCGGCTCGAAGCTTTCTTT. Residues: CATKRLEAFF.

This clonotype was counted only a few times. V and J are TRBV19 and TRBJ1-5, with D tentatively TRBD1 (6 bases). CDR1 LNHDA and CDR2 SQIVND come from the germline V gene (reference sequence). Trimming took 3 bases from V and 0 from J, leaving 18 bases between them. CDR3 size: 18 residues. The CDR3 is CASSIGTGIMYSNQPQHF. In DNA form, the CDR3 reads TGTGCCAGTAGTATCGGAACAGGGATTATGTATAGCAATCAGCCCCAGCATTTT.

This clonotype appeared many times. The gene calls are TRBV29-1 and TRBJ1-1; D remains unclear. Germline CDR1 reads SQVTM; CDR2 reads ANQGSEA. V dropped 6 bases and J dropped 5 bases, with 10 bases sitting between them. There are 11 residues in the CDR3. The CDR3 sequence is CSVKGSTEAFF. In DNA form, the CDR3 reads TGCAGCGTCAAGGGCTCGACTGAAGCTTTCTTT. Full variable domain (outside the CDR3, taken from reference TRBV29-1 and TRBJ1-1): SAVISQKPSRDICQRGTSLTIQCQVDSQVTMMFWYRQQPGQSLTLIATANQGSEATYESGFVIDKFPISRPNLTFSTLTVSNMSPEDSSIYLCSVKGSTEAFFGQGTRLTVV.

This clonotype was counted between two and nine times. This chain connects TRBV6-1 to TRBJ1-3; D call uncertain. The germline V gene encodes CDR1 MNHNS and CDR2 SASEGT. The germline V and J ends were trimmed by 7 bases and 0 bases, with 13 bases remaining between them. The CDR3 is made up of 15 amino acids. CDR3 residues: CASTTQDLSGNTIYF. CDR3 DNA sequence: TGTGCCAGCACCACCCAGGACCTCTCTGGAAACACCATATATTTT.

This clonotype was seen many times. The V gene is TRBV3-1, the J gene TRBJ1-1; D gene unclear. The CDR3 has 13 residues. V was cut by 1 base and J by 8 bases, with 11 bases left in between. Germline assignment: CDR1 LGHDT and CDR2 YNNKEL (reference sequence). The CDR3: CASSQAGPDEAFF. The CDR3 DNA reads as TGTGCCAGCAGCCAAGCAGGTCCTGACGAAGCTTTCTTT.

This chain joins TRBV3-1 and TRBJ1-3; 7 bases match TRBD1. This CDR3 comprises 18 residues. Germline CDR1 LGHDT, CDR2 YNNKEL (reference sequence). V was pared by 1 base and J by 0 bases, with 9 bases of the junction left unmatched. The CDR3 region is CASSQALPGGSSGNTIYF. The CDR3, as DNA: TGTGCCAGCAGCCAAGCCTTGCCAGGGGGGAGCTCTGGAAACACCATATATTTT.

The table lists this clonotype with a few counts. The chain employs TRBV19 and TRBJ2-5, with D hard to call. From germline, CDR1 is LNHDA and CDR2 SQIVND (reference sequence). V shed 1 base and J shed 2 bases, with 5 bases lying between them. The CDR3 is 13 residues long. This chain's CDR3 is CASSIVRQETQYF. The CDR3 coding sequence is TGTGCCAGTAGTATAGTAAGACAAGAGACCCAGTACTTC.

A few counts support this clonotype. One end of the junction varies from germline; a read error may be responsible. The gene calls are TRBV11-2 and TRBJ1-2, with TRBD1 identical over 7 bases. The CDR3 has 13 amino acids. Germline CDR1 reads SGHAT; CDR2 reads FQNNGV. DNA of the CDR3: TGTGCCAACAGCGCAACAGGGGCCACTGGCTACACCTTC. Its protein product is CANSATGATGYTF.

The CDR3 nucleotides read TGTGCCGGTAGACAGGGGAACTACGAGCAGTACTTC. Its protein product is CAGRQGNYEQYF. The chain joins TRBV6-1 to TRBJ2-7; the match to TRBD1 covers 8 bases. The CDR3 loop spans 12 amino acids. Germline V gene sequence: CDR1 MNHNS, CDR2 SASEGT. V dropped 11 bases and J dropped 3; count of bases not matched to a gene: 6.

Details on this clonotype: A clone one base away is much larger, so this may be a read error. The rearrangement links TRBV11-3 to TRBJ2-6, with D uncertain. The CDR3 has 14 residues. Germline V gives CDR1 SGHNT, CDR2 YENEEA. The CDR3: CAGSKSSGANVLTF. The CDR3 bases are TGTGCCGGCAGCAAAAGCTCTGGGGCCAACGTCCTGACTTTC.

Note on this clonotype: This may be a read error: a much more frequent sequence differs by one nucleotide. The chain combines TRBV20-1 with TRBJ1-1; D is ambiguous. Germline V gene data show CDR1 as DFQATT and CDR2 as SNEGSKA (reference sequence). V lost 1 base and J lost 11, with 20 bases in between. This CDR3 comprises 14 residues. The CDR3 region is CSARVPPASAMAFF. As DNA, the CDR3 is TGCAGTGCTAGAGTTCCCCCGGCGTCCGCTATGGCTTTCTTT.

This clonotype was detected ten times or more. The chain joins TRBV9 to TRBJ1-1, with TRBD1 identical over 9 bases. Germline loops: CDR1 SGDLS, CDR2 YYNGEE. The V gene end was trimmed by 4 bases and the J gene end by 3 bases; junction bases not matched to a gene: 7. The CDR3 length is 15 residues. The CDR3 region is CASSRDRVGDTEAFF. The CDR3 DNA sequence: TGTGCCAGCAGCCGGGACAGGGTCGGAGACACTGAAGCTTTCTTT.

This clonotype appeared many times. This chain joins TRBV5-1 and TRBJ2-7, with D uncertain. Germline assignment: CDR1 SGHRS and CDR2 YFSETQ. This CDR3 contains 14 residues. The V gene lost 3 bases and the J gene lost 7 bases, with 17 bases spanning the gap. For the CDR3, the DNA is TGCGCCAGCAGCTCCGGGCAAAAAGCCGGGGAGCAGTACTTC. Protein: CASSSGQKAGEQYF.

V and J are TRBV9 and TRBJ2-7; D is ambiguous. Looked up from germline, CDR1 is SGDLS and CDR2 is YYNGEE. The CDR3 is 14 amino acids. Between the trimmed V and J ends, which lost 1 base and 10 bases, there was a span of 18 bases. The CDR3 is CASSVMATQTLQYF. The CDR3 DNA reads TGTGCCAGCAGCGTAATGGCGACCCAAACACTCCAGTACTTC.